The 32 T cell receptor beta chains presented below share a single source sample, sequenced in a study of T cells in Graves' hyperthyroidism and ophthalmopathy. TCR beta CDR3 sequences were amplified from RNA transcripts. TCR CDR3 regions were first amplified by RT-PCR with HTBI primers. TCRdb called the multiplex PCR reads again in MiXCR, with one record for every CDR3 protein. The sample shows a few hundred thousand distinct CDR3 sequences, 15% to 19% of them seen only once. What was sequenced was blood. The receptors were gathered from a woman between 25 and 40 years old with Graves' hyperthyroidism.

There are many counts of this clonotype. The chain is built from TRBV5-1 and TRBJ2-2, with D hard to call. Per the germline V gene, CDR1 is SGHRS and CDR2 is YFSETQ. V dropped 0 bases and J dropped 4 bases, with 4 bases sitting between them. The CDR3 has 13 amino acids. The chain's CDR3 is CASSLASTGELFF. Written as DNA, the CDR3 is TGCGCCAGCAGCTTGGCCTCCACCGGGGAGCTGTTTTTT.

J is TRBJ1-4 and V is TRBV7-9; 7 nucleotides agree with TRBD1. V shed 5 bases, J shed 6 bases, and the junction held 18 bases outside the gene matches. CDR1 is SEHNR and CDR2 is FQNEAQ in the germline V gene (reference sequence). The CDR3 runs to 18 residues. CDR3 DNA: TGTGCCAGCAGCCCGCGGTCGCTAGGGGGCCAACGGGATGAAAAACTGTTTTTT. It yields the protein CASSPRSLGGQRDEKLFF. The variable domain in full, with the rest retrieved from reference TRBV7-9 and TRBJ1-4, is DTGVSQNPRHKITKRGQNVTFRCDPISEHNRLYWYRQTLGQGPEFLTYFQNEAQLEKSRLLSDRFSAERPKGSFSTLEIQRTEQGDSAMYLCASSPRSLGGQRDEKLFFGSGTQLSVL.

The CDR3 coding sequence is TGTGCCAGCTCCACAGGAGCGGGAGTGGATGAGCAGTTCTTC. Protein sequence: CASSTGAGVDEQFF. This chain connects TRBV14 to TRBJ2-1; 8 nucleotides agree with TRBD2. This CDR3 has 14 amino acids. Per the germline V gene, CDR1 is SGHDN and CDR2 is FVKESK. Germline trimming cut 8 bases from V and 8 bases from J; bases unmatched to any gene: 11. Drawing the rest from reference TRBV14 and TRBJ2-1, the complete variable domain is EAGVTQFPSHSVIEKGQTVTLRCDPISGHDNLYWYRRVMGKEIKFLLHFVKESKQDESGMPNNRFLAERTGGTYSTLKVQPAELEDSGVYFCASSTGAGVDEQFFGPGTRLTVL.

A note on this clonotype: Germline and junction disagree at one end, which may indicate a read error. The chain is built from TRBV6-1 and TRBJ2-1, with D possibly being TRBD2 (5 bases). Germline V gene data show CDR1 as MNHNS and CDR2 as SASEGT. The CDR3 contains 15 residues. This CDR3 reads CVSSGEPNPYNEQFF. The CDR3 bases are TGTGTCAGCAGTGGGGAGCCGAATCCCTACAATGAGCAGTTCTTC.

In this sample, this clonotype turned up many times. V is TRBV7-3 and J is TRBJ2-3, with 7 bases lining up with TRBD2. The CDR3 length is 15 residues. Unmatched junction bases numbered 2, after V lost 0 bases and J lost 2 bases. The germline V gene encodes CDR1 SGHTA and CDR2 FQGTGA. CDR3 residues: CASSLTGGPTDTQYF. Here the CDR3 DNA reads TGTGCCAGCAGCTTAACGGGAGGGCCCACAGATACGCAGTATTTT.

This clonotype was seen more than once but under ten times. The chain joins TRBV27 to TRBJ1-3; D not certain. The CDR3 loop spans 15 amino acids. Trimming stripped 2 bases from V and 0 bases from J, with 8 bases between. CDR1 is MNHEY, CDR2 SMNVEV, per germline (reference sequence). CDR3 DNA: TGTGCCAGCAGTTTACGGGGTGTCTCTGGAAACACCATATATTTT. Translation gives CASSLRGVSGNTIYF.

This clonotype turned up a few times. The chain carries TRBV7-9 and TRBJ2-1, with D unresolved. CDR1 and CDR2 (germline): SEHNR, FQNEAQ (reference sequence). Trimming took 0 bases from V and 7 from J, leaving 10 bases between them. This CDR3 is 14 amino acids long. CDR3 region: CASSLADSWNEQFF. CDR3 coding DNA: TGTGCCAGCAGCTTAGCGGATTCCTGGAATGAGCAGTTCTTC.

The chain has TRBV7-8 and TRBJ1-2, with 9 bases fitting TRBD1. The CDR3 runs 16 residues. The germline CDR1 and CDR2 sequences are SGHVS and FQNEAQ. With 1 base clipped from V and 3 bases from J, the junction kept 6 bases outside the gene matches. CDR3 nucleotide sequence: TGTGCCAGCAGCTTAGGAGGGACAGGGCAGGACTATGGCTACACCTTC. It encodes CASSLGGTGQDYGYTF.

Comment on this clonotype: An end of the junction differs from the germline gene, which may be a read error. CDR3: CASSGAGTTNTGAFF. In DNA, the CDR3 is TGCGCCAGCAGCGGTGCCGGGACGACGAACACTGGAGCTTTCTTT. The rearrangement uses TRBV5-1 and TRBJ1-1, with D possibly matching TRBD1 (5 bases). Germline CDR1 is SGHRS and CDR2 is YFSETQ. The CDR3 totals 15 residues.

This clonotype was seen many times. The CDR3 sequence is CASNTGILAGELFF. In DNA, the CDR3 is TGCGCCAGCAACACAGGGATTCTAGCCGGGGAGCTGTTTTTT. V and J are TRBV5-1 and TRBJ2-2; D perhaps matches TRBD1 (6 bases). This CDR3 spans 14 amino acids. Germline V CDR1 and CDR2: SGHRS, YFSETQ. Trimming stripped 6 bases from V and 6 bases from J, with 15 bases between.

This clonotype has at least ten counts. The chain uses TRBV28 and TRBJ1-3, with D uncertain. V lost 3 bases, J lost 0 bases, and 9 bases lay in between. Germline loops: CDR1 MDHEN, CDR2 SYDVKM. This CDR3 has 15 amino acids. For the CDR3, the DNA is TGTGCCAGCAGTTTTGTACGGCTCTCTGGAAACACCATATATTTT. This gives the protein CASSFVRLSGNTIYF.

This clonotype appeared a few times. The genes are TRBV13 and TRBJ1-1, with D possibly matching TRBD1 (6 bases). The germline V gene has CDR1 PRHDT and CDR2 FYEKMQ (reference sequence). Trimming pared 2 bases from V and 0 bases from J, leaving 10 bases between. This CDR3 has 15 residues. The CDR3 DNA reads TGTGCCAGCAGCTTACAGGGGATCATGAACACTGAAGCTTTCTTT. It encodes CASSLQGIMNTEAFF.

The chain uses TRBV4-1 and TRBJ1-3; possible D gene TRBD1, 6 bases. V lost 0 bases and J lost 2, with 14 bases in between. The germline CDR1 and CDR2 sequences are MGHRA and YSYEKL. This CDR3 spans 17 amino acids. This CDR3 reads CASSQEMGGFTGNTIYF. In nucleotides, the CDR3 is TGCGCCAGCAGCCAAGAAATGGGGGGCTTTACTGGAAACACCATATATTTT.

This clonotype showed up many times. The DNA of the CDR3 is TGTGCCAGCAGCCGTGATAATGGCGGAAGGAGCTCCTACGAGCAGTACTTC. Translating gives CASSRDNGGRSSYEQYF. J is TRBJ2-7 and V is TRBV12-3 or TRBV12-4, with D uncertain. The CDR3 contains 17 residues. V gave up 6 bases and J gave up 0 bases, with 21 bases separating them.

This clonotype was counted many times. The J gene is TRBJ2-5, the V gene TRBV6-2 or TRBV6-3; D is ambiguous. The CDR3 extends over 14 amino acids. Trimming removed 0 bases from V and 1 base from J, with 6 bases in between. Per the germline V gene, CDR1 is MNHEY and CDR2 is SVGEGT. This CDR3 is CASSYSRFQETQYF. CDR3 nucleotides: TGTGCCAGCAGTTACTCGAGATTCCAAGAGACCCAGTACTTC.

The CDR3 region is CASSYEGTYGYTF. The CDR3 DNA reads TGTGCCAGCAGTTACGAAGGGACTTATGGCTACACCTTC. This chain uses TRBV6-5 with TRBJ1-2; the D gene is possibly TRBD1 (5 bases). CDR3 length: 13 residues. CDR1 is MNHEY, CDR2 SVGAGI, per germline. Trimming stripped 2 bases from V and 5 bases from J, with 9 bases between.

This clonotype was seen ten or more times. V gene TRBV7-9 combines with J gene TRBJ2-7; 7 nucleotides align to TRBD2. V lost 7 bases to trimming and J lost 2 bases; unmatched junction nucleotides: 14. Germline loops: CDR1 SEHNR, CDR2 FQNEAQ (reference sequence). The CDR3 is 16 amino acids. Written as DNA, the CDR3 is TGTGCCAGCACTCGGGGATGGGAGCGGGAACCCTACGAGCAGTACTTC. This encodes CASTRGWEREPYEQYF.

This clonotype has at least ten counts. The rearrangement links TRBV18 to TRBJ2-7; 10 nucleotides match TRBD2. The length of the CDR3 is 14 residues. The V and J ends lost 6 bases and 6 bases, in that order; junction bases with no gene match: 8. The germline gives CDR1 KGHSH, CDR2 LQKENI. The CDR3 bases are TGTGCCAGCTCCGCCGGGACTAGCGCGGGCGAGCAGTACTTC. Protein: CASSAGTSAGEQYF.

The rearrangement joins TRBV20-1 to TRBJ2-3, with D hard to call. This CDR3 has 12 amino acids. CDR1 is DFQATT, CDR2 SNEGSKA, per germline (reference sequence). Trimming removed 6 bases from V and 0 bases from J, with 7 bases in between. In DNA, the CDR3 is TGCAGTGCCGAGATTAGCACAGATACGCAGTATTTT. This translates into CSAEISTDTQYF.

At least ten counts were recorded for this clonotype. Written as DNA, the CDR3 is TGTGCCAGCAGCTTAGACGCAGGGCCTCACACTGAAGCTTTCTTT. Translation gives CASSLDAGPHTEAFF. This chain connects TRBV7-9 to TRBJ1-1, with D perhaps TRBD1 (5 bases). The CDR3 consists of 15 residues. V was shortened by 1 base and J by 3 bases, with 12 bases between the two germline ends. CDR1 and CDR2 from the germline V gene are SEHNR and FQNEAQ (reference sequence).

This chain joins TRBV12-3 or TRBV12-4 and TRBJ2-5; tentative D call: TRBD2 (5 bases). The CDR3 has 14 residues. V dropped 4 bases and J dropped 5 bases, with 14 bases sitting between them. The chain's CDR3 is CASSWWETGETQYF. The CDR3, as DNA: TGTGCCAGCAGTTGGTGGGAGACCGGGGAGACCCAGTACTTC.

The chain carries TRBV6-2 or TRBV6-3 and TRBJ1-1; unclear D gene. The CDR3 runs to 15 residues. Germline V lookup: CDR1 MNHEY, CDR2 SVGEGT. Trimming stripped 5 bases from V and 4 bases from J, with 17 bases between. DNA of the CDR3: TGTGCCAGCAGTCAAAACGGACTCTCGGGCACTGAAGCTTTCTTT. This translates into CASSQNGLSGTEAFF.

As for this clonotype: This may arise from a read error, as a much more abundant clone is one base away. The CDR3 reads CASSSTRDRIWDYTF. CDR3 in DNA: TGCGCCAGCAGCTCAACCCGGGACAGGATTTGGGACTACACCTTC. The genes are TRBV5-1 and TRBJ1-2, with 8 bases matching TRBD1. Trimming at V came to 3 bases and at J to 10 bases, leaving 14 bases not matched to a gene. The germline V gene encodes CDR1 SGHRS and CDR2 YFSETQ. The CDR3 length is 15 residues.

This clonotype showed up many times. CDR3 sequence reads: CASSQSDGPYNEQFF. The DNA of the CDR3 is TGCGCCAGCAGCCAATCGGACGGACCCTACAATGAGCAGTTCTTC. The chain uses TRBV4-3 and TRBJ2-1, with unresolved D. Germline lookup yields CDR1 LGHNA and CDR2 YSLEER. The CDR3 runs to 15 residues. Trimming cost V 2 bases and J 2 bases, with 10 bases left between them.

This clonotype was picked up many times. V is TRBV28 and J is TRBJ2-7; 8 positions match TRBD1. The CDR3 consists of 14 residues. Germline assignment: CDR1 MDHEN and CDR2 SYDVKM. V was clipped by 8 bases and J by 2 bases; unmatched bases: 8. Written as DNA, the CDR3 is TGTGCCAGCGGTAGGACAGGGCCAACCTACGAGCAGTACTTC. Translated, it gives CASGRTGPTYEQYF.

This clonotype has a count of ten or more. The rearrangement uses TRBV30 and TRBJ2-1; TRBD2 agrees at 9 bases. Losses at the gene ends were 2 bases for V and 6 bases for J; bases not matched to a gene: 8. The CDR3 is 15 residues long. Germline V gene sequence: CDR1 GTSNPN, CDR2 SVGIG (reference sequence). Here the CDR3 reads CAWSPLSGRRNEQFF. The CDR3 bases are TGTGCCTGGAGTCCCCTTAGCGGGAGACGCAATGAGCAGTTCTTC. Full variable domain (outside the CDR3, taken from reference TRBV30 and TRBJ2-1): SQTIHQWPATLVQPVGSPLSLECTVEGTSNPNLYWYRQAAGRGLQLLFYSVGIGQISSEVPQNLSASRPQDRQFILSSKKLLLSDSGFYLCAWSPLSGRRNEQFFGPGTRLTVL.

The genes are TRBV9 and TRBJ2-6; TRBD2 matches 10 bases. The CDR3 covers 19 residues. The V gene's germline CDR1 is SGDLS and CDR2 YYNGEE. The J segment lost 2 bases and the V segment lost 1 base, leaving 9 bases of the junction unmatched. The CDR3 region is CASSVQIAGGSPGANVLTF. The CDR3 DNA reads TGTGCCAGCAGCGTACAAATAGCGGGAGGATCACCTGGGGCCAACGTCCTGACTTTC.

The rearrangement joins TRBV5-1 to TRBJ2-2; maybe TRBD1 (6 bases). Trimming cost V 4 bases and J 4 bases, with 17 bases left between them. CDR3 length: 16 residues. Germline V gives CDR1 SGHRS, CDR2 YFSETQ. CDR3 bases: TGCGCCAGCAGCGTATTAACAGGGCCGGTCACCGGGGAGCTGTTTTTT. Translated: CASSVLTGPVTGELFF. Full variable domain (remainder filled in from reference TRBV5-1 and TRBJ2-2): KAGVTQTPRYLIKTRGQQVTLSCSPISGHRSVSWYQQTPGQGLQFLFEYFSETQRNKGNFPGRFSGRQFSNSRSEMNVSTLELGDSALYLCASSVLTGPVTGELFFGEGSRLTVL.

The rearrangement joins TRBV11-1 to TRBJ2-1; 8 bases agree with TRBD2. V dropped 5 bases and J dropped 6; count of bases not matched to a gene: 6. The CDR3 covers 14 residues. In germline, CDR1 is SGHAT, CDR2 FQDESV (reference sequence). Written as DNA, the CDR3 is TGTGCCAGCAGCCACTCTAGCGGGCTCAATGAGCAGTTCTTC. It specifies CASSHSSGLNEQFF.

This clonotype came up a few times. The rearrangement joins TRBV10-3 to TRBJ1-3; TRBD1 matches at 8 bases. Unmatched junction bases numbered 4, after V lost 6 bases and J lost 0 bases. Germline CDR1 is ENHRY and CDR2 is SYGVKD. The length of the CDR3 is 15 residues. The CDR3 is CAIRRDRSSGNTIYF. The CDR3 DNA is TGTGCCATCAGACGGGACAGGAGCTCTGGAAACACCATATATTTT.

This chain connects TRBV15 to TRBJ2-1; TRBD2 matches at 14 bases. Germline V gene lookup returns CDR1 LNHNV and CDR2 YYDKDF (reference sequence). The CDR3 is 19 residues long. V was pared by 2 bases and J by 5 bases, with 11 bases of the junction left unmatched. The CDR3: CATSRTGQGLAGVHNEQFF. The CDR3 DNA sequence: TGTGCCACCAGCAGAACGGGACAGGGACTAGCGGGGGTACACAATGAGCAGTTCTTC. Full variable domain (missing parts from reference TRBV15 and TRBJ2-1): DAMVIQNPRYQVTQFGKPVTLSCSQTLNHNVMYWYQQKSSQAPKLLFHYYDKDFNNEADTPDNFQSRRPNTSFCFLDIRSPGLGDTAMYLCATSRTGQGLAGVHNEQFFGPGTRLTVL.

The chain carries TRBV7-8 and TRBJ2-7; D unresolved. Looked up from germline, CDR1 is SGHVS and CDR2 is FQNEAQ. The ends were cut back, 1 base at V and 4 bases at J, with 8 bases in the middle. The CDR3 sequence is 13 residues long. The CDR3 here is CASSLDQIYEQYF. DNA of the CDR3: TGTGCCAGCAGCTTAGACCAGATTTACGAGCAGTACTTC.